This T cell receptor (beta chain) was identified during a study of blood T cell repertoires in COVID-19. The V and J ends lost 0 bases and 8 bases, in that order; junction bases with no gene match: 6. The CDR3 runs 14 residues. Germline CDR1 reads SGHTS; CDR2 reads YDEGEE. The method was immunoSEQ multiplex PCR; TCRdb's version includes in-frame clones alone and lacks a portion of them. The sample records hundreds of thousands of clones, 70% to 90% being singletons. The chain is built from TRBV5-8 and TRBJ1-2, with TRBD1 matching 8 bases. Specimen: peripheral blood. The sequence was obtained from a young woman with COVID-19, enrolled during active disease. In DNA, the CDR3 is TGTGCCAGCAGCTTGGGGGCAGGGGGCAGAGGCTACACCTTC. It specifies CASSLGAGGRGYTF.